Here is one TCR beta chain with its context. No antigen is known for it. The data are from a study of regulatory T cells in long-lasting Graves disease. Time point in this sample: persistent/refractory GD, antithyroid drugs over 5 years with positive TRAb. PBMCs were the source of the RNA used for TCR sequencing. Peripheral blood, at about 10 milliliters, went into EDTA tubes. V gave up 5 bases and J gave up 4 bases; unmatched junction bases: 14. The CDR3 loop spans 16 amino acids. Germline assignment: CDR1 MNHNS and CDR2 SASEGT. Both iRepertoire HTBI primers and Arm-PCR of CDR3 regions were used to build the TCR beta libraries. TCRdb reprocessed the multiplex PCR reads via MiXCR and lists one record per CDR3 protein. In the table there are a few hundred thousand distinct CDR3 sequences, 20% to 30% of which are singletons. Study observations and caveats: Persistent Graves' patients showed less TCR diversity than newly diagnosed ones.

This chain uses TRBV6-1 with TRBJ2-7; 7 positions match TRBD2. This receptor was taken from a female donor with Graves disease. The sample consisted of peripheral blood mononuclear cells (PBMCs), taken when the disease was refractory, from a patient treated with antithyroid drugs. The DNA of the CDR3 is TGTGCCAGCAGTCCCCGGAGGTCTGGCGGGAGATACGAGCAGTACTTC. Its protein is CASSPRRSGGRYEQYF.